This is a list of T cell receptor beta chains from one sample in a study of blood T cell repertoires in COVID-19. Clones were read by immunoSEQ multiplex PCR, and TCRdb kept only the in-frame ones, dropping some. This table holds about 100,000 clones, 80% to 90% found once. The source material was peripheral blood. All receptors come from a human donor in a cohort sampled during active COVID-19. CDR3s include the opening cysteine and the closing phenylalanine or tryptophan. A D gene is named only where the DNA matches it firmly. The size entry is marked missing in some rows and otherwise reads once, few, many or a size class.

TRBV27	-	TRBJ1-5	-	TGTGCCAGCAGTTTATCTGGCAGAAACAATCAGCCCCAGCATTTT	CASSLSGRNNQPQHF
TRBV28	-	TRBJ2-3	TRBD2	TGTGCCAGTACCCTGAGCGGGGCGGGAAAGACAGATACGCAGTATTTT	CASTLSGAGKTDTQYF
TRBV6-5	-	TRBJ1-2	-	TGTGCCAGCAGTTACTCGGCAGTATTGTATGGCTACACCTTC	CASSYSAVLYGYTF
TRBV19	-	TRBJ1-1	-	TGTGCCAGTAGTTACAGGGTACGAGCTTTCTTT	CASSYRVRAFF
TRBV7-7	-	TRBJ2-5	-	TGTGCCAGCAGCTTAGTTGGAGGAGGGAGGCAAGAGACCCAGTACTTC	CASSLVGGGRQETQYF
TRBV7-2	-	TRBJ2-5	TRBD1	TGTGCCAGCAGCTTAGCGGGGACAGGGCGAGAGACCCAGTACTTC	CASSLAGTGRETQYF
TRBV3-1/TRBV3-2	-	TRBJ1-2	-	TGTGCCAGCAGCCGTCCGGGAACGGATTATGGCTACACCTTC	CASSRPGTDYGYTF
TRBV10-2	once	TRBJ2-4	-	TGCGCCAGCAGTGGGGCAGCACTAGCCAAAAACATTCAGTACTTC	CASSGAALAKNIQYF
TRBV6-1	-	TRBJ2-1	TRBD1	TGTGCCAGCAGTGAAGAAACAGGGGCCCCCTACAATGAGCAGTTCTTC	CASSEETGAPYNEQFF
TRBV19	once	TRBJ2-1	-	TGTGCCAGTAGTAAACCTACTATTAGCTCCTACAATGAGCAGTTCTTC	CASSKPTISSYNEQFF
TRBV9	-	TRBJ2-3	TRBD2	TGTGCCAGCAGCGTGGGACTAGCGGGAGGGGATACGCAGTATTTT	CASSVGLAGGDTQYF
TRBV7-9	-	TRBJ2-7	-	TGTGCCAGCAGCTTAGGGCCCGAGCAGTACTTC	CASSLGPEQYF
TRBV12-3/TRBV12-4	-	TRBJ2-1	-	TGTGCCAGCAGTTTCAGGGACTTGGATGAGCAGTTCTTC	CASSFRDLDEQFF
TRBV6-2/TRBV6-3	-	TRBJ2-1	TRBD2	TGTGCCAGCAGCCCTGAGAGCGGGAGGGCTTACTCCTACAATGAGCAGTTCTTC	CASSPESGRAYSYNEQFF
TRBV4-1	-	TRBJ2-3	TRBD2	TGCGCCAGCAGCCAAACCTATACCGGGACTAGTGCAGATACGCAGTATTTT	CASSQTYTGTSADTQYF
TRBV7-2	-	TRBJ1-1	-	TGTGCCAGCAGCTTAGGGAGTGCGAACACTGAAGCTTTCTTT	CASSLGSANTEAFF
TRBV9	-	TRBJ2-2	-	TGTGCCAGCAGCGTAGAAGATAGGGAGGACACCGGGGAGCTGTTTTTT	CASSVEDREDTGELFF
TRBV4-3	-	TRBJ2-3	TRBD1	TGCGCCAGCAGCCCGCAGGGGGCTGTAGATACGCAGTATTTT	CASSPQGAVDTQYF
TRBV6-1	-	TRBJ1-3	-	TGTGCCAGCAGTGAATTGGCTGAAGGAAACACCATATATTTT	CASSELAEGNTIYF
TRBV21-1	-	TRBJ1-5	-	TGTGCCAGCAGCAAACGGCGACAGGGGGATCTTAGCAATCAGCCCCAGCATTTT	CASSKRRQGDLSNQPQHF
TRBV14	-	TRBJ2-5	TRBD2	TGTGCCAGCAGCCAATTTTCTCTCGTGGGGATTGAGCGGGAGGGGCCCCGACAAGAGACCCAGTACTTC	CASSQFSLVGIEREGPRQETQYF
TRBV4-2	-	TRBJ2-5	TRBD2	TGTGCCAGCAGCCAAGGAGCGGGAGACCTAGAGACCCAGTACTTC	CASSQGAGDLETQYF